This entry describes one T cell receptor (beta chain). Its antigen remains unknown. Trimming shortened V by 2 bases and J by 0 bases, and 8 bases separated the two germline ends. In germline, CDR1 is SGHVS, CDR2 FQNEAQ. This CDR3 contains 15 residues. The sample belongs to a study of PD-1 blockade in classical Hodgkin lymphoma. General study findings and limits: As was reported, newly diagnosed patients showed lower baseline TCR diversity than healthy donors did.

TCRdb's table, derived via immunoSEQ multiplex PCR, lists solely in-frame clones and lacks some. Here the sample spans roughly 46,000 clones, about 75% being singletons. Time point denoted: cycle 4 day 1 (C4D1), after less than 7 weeks of nivolumab. All the patients suffered relapse after autologous stem cell transplantation, and brentuximab vedotin exposure differed. This sequence originates from a human donor with classical Hodgkin lymphoma. The specimen comprised peripheral blood mononuclear cells (PBMCs), sampled before the fourth cycle of nivolumab. The V and J genes are TRBV7-8 and TRBJ1-5; D gene uncertain. CDR3 coding DNA: TGTGCCAGCAGCTTATCCGGGGATAGCAATCAGCCCCAGCATTTT. It codes for CASSLSGDSNQPQHF.